These T cell receptor beta chains were read from a single sample in a study of T cell responses to AZD1222 COVID-19 vaccine. Here immunoSEQ multiplex PCR was the method, and the copy in TCRdb shows in-frame clones only, minus some. The repertoire consists of 65,000 to 95,000 clones, with 70% to 90% occurring once and the leading ten covering about 10%. This specimen was peripheral blood, taken 28 days after the second AZD1222 dose. These receptors came from an adult who received the AZD1222 COVID-19 vaccine. The CDR3 runs from the conserved cysteine through the conserved F or W. A D gene is named only where the DNA matches it firmly. Size values are once, few and many counts, or a class for expanded clones, and some rows have none.

DNA	CDR3	J	D	V	size
TGTGCCAGCAGGACAGGGAGCTCCTACAATGAGCAGTTCTTC	CASRTGSSYNEQFF	TRBJ2-1	TRBD1	TRBV27	NA
TGTGCCAGCAGCTCGTTCGGGGGTCAGCCCCAGCATTTT	CASSSFGGQPQHF	TRBJ1-5	NA	TRBV5-4	NA
TGTGCCAGCAGTACCCCCCCAGGGGGAGGGGACACTGAAGCTTTCTTT	CASSTPPGGGDTEAFF	TRBJ1-1	TRBD1	TRBV28	NA
TGTGCCAGTACCCTCGGGACAGCGCTAGCCAAAAACATTCAGTACTTC	CASTLGTALAKNIQYF	TRBJ2-4	TRBD1	TRBV19	NA
TGTGCCAGCAAGTCCCAAACAGGGTGGGAGACCCAGTACTTC	CASKSQTGWETQYF	TRBJ2-5	NA	TRBV2	NA
TGTGCCAGCAGCTTGCGGCAGCCTCCCTACGAGCAGTACTTC	CASSLRQPPYEQYF	TRBJ2-7	NA	TRBV5-6	NA
TGTGCCAGCAGCTTCTCCGGCAGACCCTACGAGCAGTACTTC	CASSFSGRPYEQYF	TRBJ2-7	NA	TRBV11-2	NA
TGTGCCAGCTCACCCGGGAAGCAGGGGGCGAGTGGCTACACCTTC	CASSPGKQGASGYTF	TRBJ1-2	TRBD1	TRBV18	NA
TGTGCCAGCAGCCCTCGGATGGGGGAAAAACTGTTTTTT	CASSPRMGEKLFF	TRBJ1-4	NA	TRBV4-2	NA
TGTGCCAGCAGTTTGGGGGGTAGGGGATCCTATAATTCACCCCTCCACTTT	CASSLGGRGSYNSPLHF	TRBJ1-6	NA	TRBV27	NA
TGTGCCAGCAGTCCTAGGGATGATCAGCCCCAGCATTTT	CASSPRDDQPQHF	TRBJ1-5	NA	TRBV6-5	once
TGTGCCAGTAGTATATCCCAGGGATATCAGCCCCAGCATTTT	CASSISQGYQPQHF	TRBJ1-5	NA	TRBV19	NA
TGTGCCAGTACCGAATCCAGGGGGGCGCCCCAGCATTTT	CASTESRGAPQHF	TRBJ1-5	TRBD1	TRBV19	NA
TGTGCCAGCAGTTACTCATGGACGGGGTACCAAGAGACCCAGTACTTC	CASSYSWTGYQETQYF	TRBJ2-5	NA	TRBV6-5	NA
TGTGCCAGCAGCGTGGAGGACAGCTACGAGCAGTACTTC	CASSVEDSYEQYF	TRBJ2-7	NA	TRBV9	NA
TGTGCCAGCAGCCGGGGACAGGGGAAAGAGACCCAGTACTTC	CASSRGQGKETQYF	TRBJ2-5	TRBD1	TRBV7-6	few
TGTGCCAGCAGCCAAGATCGAGGTTGGAACGAGCAGTACTTC	CASSQDRGWNEQYF	TRBJ2-7	NA	TRBV3-1/TRBV3-2	NA
TGTGCCAGCAGCTCCGACGGGGACTCTGGAAACACCATATATTTT	CASSSDGDSGNTIYF	TRBJ1-3	NA	TRBV9	few
TGTGCCAGCAGCTTATTTCAGGGAGGTAACTATGGCTACACCTTC	CASSLFQGGNYGYTF	TRBJ1-2	NA	TRBV7-9	few
TGTGCCAGCAGCCCCCTACAGCTCTCCTACGAGCAGTACTTC	CASSPLQLSYEQYF	TRBJ2-7	NA	TRBV7-2	NA
TGTGCCAGCAGCTCCAGACAGGGGTACACAGATACGCAGTATTTT	CASSSRQGYTDTQYF	TRBJ2-3	TRBD1	TRBV28	NA
TGTGCCAGCAGAATAGCTCACAGCTCCTACAATGAGCAGTTCTTC	CASRIAHSSYNEQFF	TRBJ2-1	NA	TRBV2	few
TGTGCCAGCAGCCTCCAGGGAAGAGAAGATACGCAGTATTTT	CASSLQGREDTQYF	TRBJ2-3	NA	TRBV5-4	NA